One T cell receptor beta chain is described in this entry. Other DNA sequences in the sample encode the same CDR3. The ends were cut back, 6 bases at V and 0 bases at J, with 11 bases in the middle. CDR3 size: 14 residues. The germline V gene encodes CDR1 SEHNR and CDR2 FQNEAQ (reference sequence). This sample was taken from a study of shared clonotypes between healthy human individuals. Deep-level settings were used for running the assay. Sequenced by immunoSEQ multiplex PCR; TCRdb stores in-frame clones only, minus some. The sample has some 1.4 million clones; roughly 96% are singletons. Material: naive CD4+ T cells sorted from blood. Subset indicated: CD45RA+ positively selected. The receptor's source is a man aged 25 to 45 in good health. The J gene is TRBJ2-5, the V gene TRBV7-9; a weak D match, TRBD2 (6 bases). The CDR3 DNA reads as TGTGCCAGCAGTCTCGCGGGAAACCAAGAGACCCAGTACTTC. As protein: CASSLAGNQETQYF.